Listed here are 12 T cell receptor beta chains from one sample, sequenced in a study of CD8+ T cells in alopecia areata. Extraction and reverse transcription of RNA yielded cDNA as the sequencing template. TCRdb's table, derived via immunoSEQ multiplex PCR, lists solely in-frame clones and lacks some. The data hold 150,000 or so clones, with 47% observed a single time. The sample was CD4+ T cells sorted from blood. The receptors shown here come from a human donor with alopecia areata.

In this sample, this clone turned up once. The rearrangement links TRBV7-6 to TRBJ2-5, with 8 bases lining up with TRBD1. Per germline, CDR1 SGHVS and CDR2 FNYEAQ. The CDR3 totals 16 residues. The junction had 11 bases not matched to a gene; V was cut back by 5 bases and J by 3 bases. The CDR3 coding sequence is TGTGCCAGCAGCGTATCGACGACAGGGGCAAAAGAGACCCAGTACTTC. Its translation is CASSVSTTGAKETQYF.

The chain has TRBV5-1 and TRBJ1-2; D unresolved. In germline, CDR1 is SGHRS, CDR2 YFSETQ. Trimming shortened V by 4 bases and J by 4 bases, and 11 bases separated the two germline ends. The CDR3 is made up of 13 amino acids. The CDR3 loop reads CASSPNRLYGYTF. CDR3 nucleotides: TGCGCCAGCAGCCCCAATAGACTCTATGGCTACACCTTC.

The J gene is TRBJ1-2, the V gene TRBV2; D may be TRBD1 (6 bases). Germline CDR1 SNHLY, CDR2 FYNNEI. Trimming removed 8 bases from V and 8 bases from J, with 18 bases in between. The CDR3 is 13 residues long. This CDR3 reads CASRFLQGPGYTF. CDR3 DNA: TGTGCCAGCCGTTTTCTCCAGGGGCCCGGCTACACCTTC.

This clone was detected only a few times. The chain carries TRBV7-2 and TRBJ2-1; TRBD2 matches at 11 bases. CDR1 and CDR2 from the germline V gene are SGHTA and FQGNSA. The J segment lost 3 bases and the V segment lost 3 bases, leaving 4 bases of the junction unmatched. CDR3 length: 16 residues. The CDR3 loop is CASSFFGLAGYNEQFF. The CDR3 nucleotides are TGTGCCAGCAGCTTTTTCGGACTAGCGGGCTACAATGAGCAGTTCTTC.

V is TRBV30 and J is TRBJ1-4; D gene ambiguous. Germline values: CDR1 GTSNPN, CDR2 SVGIG (reference sequence). This CDR3 has 13 residues. The V end lost 8 bases, the J end lost 0 bases, and 10 bases lay between the germline ends. CDR3 nucleotides: TGTGCCGGGTGTCCGGCAACTAATGAAAAACTGTTTTTT. This codes for CAGCPATNEKLFF.

This clone was seen a handful of times. This chain connects TRBV5-1 to TRBJ1-1; no definite D call. V was shortened by 0 bases and J by 4 bases, with 7 bases between the two germline ends. CDR3 size: 13 residues. Germline assignment: CDR1 SGHRS and CDR2 YFSETQ. In DNA form, the CDR3 reads TGCGCCAGCAGCTTGGGACGGGTCACTGAAGCTTTCTTT. Its protein product is CASSLGRVTEAFF.

This rearrangement joins TRBV27 to TRBJ2-6; D call uncertain. The germline V and J ends were trimmed by 5 bases and 2 bases, with 13 bases remaining between them. Germline values: CDR1 MNHEY, CDR2 SMNVEV (reference sequence). The CDR3 spans 16 residues. DNA for the CDR3: TGTGCCAGCAGTCCCACCTGGGTCCCTGGGGCCAACGTCCTGACTTTC. It specifies CASSPTWVPGANVLTF.

The rearrangement joins TRBV5-1 to TRBJ2-1; a possible D gene is TRBD2 (6 bases). The CDR3 length is 13 residues. CDR1 SGHRS and CDR2 YFSETQ come from the germline V gene. Between the trimmed V and J ends, which lost 7 bases and 4 bases, there was a span of 12 bases. In DNA form, the CDR3 reads TGCGCCAGCGGCCCAGGGACTTACAATGAGCAGTTCTTC. As protein: CASGPGTYNEQFF.

CDR3 residues: CASSLRPGLGTEAFF. CDR3 bases: TGTGCCAGCAGTTTGAGGCCGGGGTTAGGCACTGAAGCTTTCTTT. The chain links TRBV27 to TRBJ1-1; D unresolved. Germline lookup yields CDR1 MNHEY and CDR2 SMNVEV (reference sequence). V was clipped by 3 bases and J by 4 bases, with 15 bases between them. The CDR3 consists of 15 residues.

This clone has just a few counts. This chain uses TRBV19 with TRBJ2-2; D is uncertain. CDR3 length: 15 residues. V was cut by 4 bases and J by 6 bases, with 15 bases left in between. Germline V CDR1 and CDR2: LNHDA, SQIVND (reference sequence). The CDR3 DNA follows: TGTGCCAGTAGTAATCTGGTTTTATTCGCCGGGGAGCTGTTTTTT. Protein product: CASSNLVLFAGELFF.

CDR3 nucleotide sequence: TGTGCCAGCAGCTCACGACTAGCGGGGCACGAGCAGTACTTC. As protein: CASSSRLAGHEQYF. The rearrangement joins TRBV7-9 to TRBJ2-7; 11 bases map to TRBD2. The germline CDR1 and CDR2 sequences are SEHNR and FQNEAQ (reference sequence). The CDR3 runs to 14 residues. Unmatched junction bases numbered 4, after V lost 4 bases and J lost 5 bases.

This chain connects TRBV5-1 to TRBJ2-1; D call uncertain. Germline V gives CDR1 SGHRS, CDR2 YFSETQ. V lost 2 bases, J lost 5 bases, and 5 bases lay in between. The CDR3 covers 12 residues. CDR3 residues: CASSFYNNEQFF. CDR3 sequence (DNA): TGCGCCAGCAGCTTCTACAACAATGAGCAGTTCTTC. Full variable domain (rest looked up from reference TRBV5-1 and TRBJ2-1): KAGVTQTPRYLIKTRGQQVTLSCSPISGHRSVSWYQQTPGQGLQFLFEYFSETQRNKGNFPGRFSGRQFSNSRSEMNVSTLELGDSALYLCASSFYNNEQFFGPGTRLTVL.